Sequencing of this T cell receptor beta chain was carried out in a study of blood T cells in healthy people across ages. The CDR3 spans 12 residues. Germline CDR1 MNHNY, CDR2 SVGAGI (reference sequence). General observations from the study: There was no known CMV status for donors, so expanded clonotype changes were possibly confounded. It was held that diversity estimates obtained from one million T cells represented underestimates. Aged donors had fewer naive CD4+ cells and lower diversity than long-lived donors.

Combining a sample-barcoded 5' primer with a J-beta primer mix, a second PCR ran for roughly 6 to 12 cycles. Each CDR3 protein gets one entry after TCRdb re-called the 5' RACE reads with MiXCR. This repertoire shows approximately 730,000 distinct CDR3 sequences, about 55% found once; its top ten account for around 40%. With regard to this clonotype: The antigen is unknown. One end of the junction fails to match germline, which may point to a read error.

The TCR originated in a man older than 75 in good health. Sequencing was carried out using blood. The chain uses TRBV6-6 and TRBJ2-7, with D uncertain. This CDR3 is CVSSYLTYEQYF. The DNA for the CDR3 is TGTGTCAGCAGTTACCTAACGTACGAGCAGTACTTC.